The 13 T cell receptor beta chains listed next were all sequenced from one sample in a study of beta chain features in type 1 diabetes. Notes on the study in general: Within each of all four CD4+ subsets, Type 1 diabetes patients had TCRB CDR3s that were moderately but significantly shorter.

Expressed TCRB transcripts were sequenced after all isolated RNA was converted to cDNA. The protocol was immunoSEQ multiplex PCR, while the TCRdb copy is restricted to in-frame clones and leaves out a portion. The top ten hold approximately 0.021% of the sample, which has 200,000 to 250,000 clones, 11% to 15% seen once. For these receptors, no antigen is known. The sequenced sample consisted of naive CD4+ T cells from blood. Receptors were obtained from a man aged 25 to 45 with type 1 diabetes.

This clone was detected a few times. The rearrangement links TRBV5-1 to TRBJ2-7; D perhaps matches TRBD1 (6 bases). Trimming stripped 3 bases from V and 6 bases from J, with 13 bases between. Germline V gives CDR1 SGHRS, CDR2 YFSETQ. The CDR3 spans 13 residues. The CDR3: CASSSTGIPEQYF. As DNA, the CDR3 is TGCGCCAGCAGCTCCACAGGGATTCCCGAGCAGTACTTC.

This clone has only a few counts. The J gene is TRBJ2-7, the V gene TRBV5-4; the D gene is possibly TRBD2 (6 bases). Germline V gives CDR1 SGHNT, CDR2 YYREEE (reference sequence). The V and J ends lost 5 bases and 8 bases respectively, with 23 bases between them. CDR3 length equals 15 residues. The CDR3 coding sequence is TGTGCCAGCAGAACCCTAGGAGGGGATCTACGAAAGCAGTACTTC. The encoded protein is CASRTLGGDLRKQYF.

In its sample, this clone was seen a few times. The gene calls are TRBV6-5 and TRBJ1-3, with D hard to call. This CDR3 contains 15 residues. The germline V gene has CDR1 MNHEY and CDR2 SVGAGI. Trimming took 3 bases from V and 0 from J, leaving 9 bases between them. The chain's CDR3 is CASSYTRGSGNTIYF. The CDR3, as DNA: TGTGCCAGCAGTTATACCCGAGGCTCTGGAAACACCATATATTTT.

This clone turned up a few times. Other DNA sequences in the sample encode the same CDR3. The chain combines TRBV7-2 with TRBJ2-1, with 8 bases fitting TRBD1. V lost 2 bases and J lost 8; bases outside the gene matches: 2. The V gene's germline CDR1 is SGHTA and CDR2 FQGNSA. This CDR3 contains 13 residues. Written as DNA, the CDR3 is TGTGCCAGCAGCTTACAGGGGGCCGATGAGCAGTTCTTC. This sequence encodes CASSLQGADEQFF.

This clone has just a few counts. The CDR3 here is CASSRTGEYEQYF. As DNA, the CDR3 is TGCGCCAGCAGCCGGACAGGGGAGTACGAGCAGTACTTC. This sequence joins TRBV5-1 and TRBJ2-7; 9 bases align to TRBD1. This CDR3 region has 13 residues. Germline V gives CDR1 SGHRS, CDR2 YFSETQ. V was pared by 4 bases and J by 4 bases, with 3 bases of the junction left unmatched.

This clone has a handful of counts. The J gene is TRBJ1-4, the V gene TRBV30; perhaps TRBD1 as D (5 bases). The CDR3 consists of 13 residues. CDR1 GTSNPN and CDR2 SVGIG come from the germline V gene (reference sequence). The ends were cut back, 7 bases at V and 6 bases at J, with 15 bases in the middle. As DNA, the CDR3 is TGTGCCTTACTGCGAGACAGACATGAAAAACTGTTTTTT. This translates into CALLRDRHEKLFF.

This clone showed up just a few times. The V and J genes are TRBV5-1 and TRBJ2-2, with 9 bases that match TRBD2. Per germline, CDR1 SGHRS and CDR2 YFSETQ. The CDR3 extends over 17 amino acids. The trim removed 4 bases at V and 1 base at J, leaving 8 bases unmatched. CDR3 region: CASSVTSGDLNTGELFF. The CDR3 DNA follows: TGCGCCAGCAGCGTGACTAGCGGCGACCTGAACACCGGGGAGCTGTTTTTT. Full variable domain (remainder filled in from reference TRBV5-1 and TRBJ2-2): KAGVTQTPRYLIKTRGQQVTLSCSPISGHRSVSWYQQTPGQGLQFLFEYFSETQRNKGNFPGRFSGRQFSNSRSEMNVSTLELGDSALYLCASSVTSGDLNTGELFFGEGSRLTVL.

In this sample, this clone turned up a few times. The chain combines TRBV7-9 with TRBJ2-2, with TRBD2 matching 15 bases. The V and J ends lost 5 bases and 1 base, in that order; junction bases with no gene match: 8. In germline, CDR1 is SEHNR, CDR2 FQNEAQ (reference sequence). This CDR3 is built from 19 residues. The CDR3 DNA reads TGTGCCAGCAGCCGCGAGGGACTAGCGGGGGGACTGAACACCGGGGAGCTGTTTTTT. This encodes CASSREGLAGGLNTGELFF.

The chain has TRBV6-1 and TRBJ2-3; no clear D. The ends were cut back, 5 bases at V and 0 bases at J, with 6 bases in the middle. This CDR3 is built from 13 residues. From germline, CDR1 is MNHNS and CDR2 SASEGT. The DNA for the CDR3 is TGTGCCAGCAGTACTCCTAGCACAGATACGCAGTATTTT. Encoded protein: CASSTPSTDTQYF.

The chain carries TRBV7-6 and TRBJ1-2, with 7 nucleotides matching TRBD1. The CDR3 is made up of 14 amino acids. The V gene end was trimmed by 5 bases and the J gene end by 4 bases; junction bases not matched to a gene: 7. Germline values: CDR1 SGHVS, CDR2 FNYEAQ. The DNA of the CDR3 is TGTGCCAGCAGCCCCGCAGGGGGTTTCTATGGCTACACCTTC. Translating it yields CASSPAGGFYGYTF. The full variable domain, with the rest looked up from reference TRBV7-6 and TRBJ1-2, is GAGVSQSPRYKVTKRGQDVALRCDPISGHVSLYWYRQALGQGPEFLTYFNYEAQQDKSGLPNDRFSAERPEGSISTLTIQRTEQRDSAMYRCASSPAGGFYGYTFGSGTRLTVV.

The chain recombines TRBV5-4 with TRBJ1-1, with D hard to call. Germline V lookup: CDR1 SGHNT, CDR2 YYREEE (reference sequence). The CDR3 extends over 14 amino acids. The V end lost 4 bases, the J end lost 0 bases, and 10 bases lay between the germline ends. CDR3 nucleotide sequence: TGTGCCAGCAGCCCCCGGCAGGTGAACACTGAAGCTTTCTTT. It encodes CASSPRQVNTEAFF.

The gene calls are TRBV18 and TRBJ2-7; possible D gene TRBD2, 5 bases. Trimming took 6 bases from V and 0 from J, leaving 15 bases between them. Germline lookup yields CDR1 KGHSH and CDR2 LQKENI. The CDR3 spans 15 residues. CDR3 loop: CASSPGGEISYEQYF. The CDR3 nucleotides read TGTGCCAGCTCCCCCGGAGGAGAAATCTCCTACGAGCAGTACTTC.

The CDR3 DNA follows: TGTGCCAGTAGTATATCAGGGTGGAACGGCTACACCTTC. Its protein product is CASSISGWNGYTF. V usage is TRBV19 and J usage is TRBJ1-2; tentative D call: TRBD1 (5 bases). Trimming shortened V by 2 bases and J by 8 bases, and 12 bases separated the two germline ends. Per germline, CDR1 LNHDA and CDR2 SQIVND (reference sequence). The CDR3 contains 13 residues.